Shown below are 25 T cell receptor beta chains from a single sample sequenced in a study of blood T cell repertoires in COVID-19. Libraries were prepared by immunoSEQ multiplex PCR; TCRdb keeps only in-frame clonotypes and omits some of them. The sample records about 40,000 clones, 89% being singletons. The sequenced sample consisted of peripheral blood. All receptors derive from a man between 65 and 85 years old with active COVID-19.

The V gene is TRBV5-1, the J gene TRBJ2-3, with TRBD2 matching over 7 bases. Germline V gene lookup returns CDR1 SGHRS and CDR2 YFSETQ. The CDR3 loop spans 15 amino acids. V lost 3 bases to trimming and J lost 1 base; unmatched junction nucleotides: 5. As DNA, the CDR3 is TGCGCCAGCAGCTCGAGCGGGGACGGCACAGATACGCAGTATTTT. This gives the protein CASSSSGDGTDTQYF.

The table lists this clone with a few counts. The chain recombines TRBV28 with TRBJ2-7; possibly TRBD1 for D (6 bases). CDR3 length: 9 amino acids. Germline V gene data show CDR1 as MDHEN and CDR2 as SYDVKM. The CDR3: CASGVEQYF. CDR3 sequence (DNA): TGTGCGTCAGGGGTCGAGCAGTACTTC.

This rearrangement joins TRBV6-6 to TRBJ2-2, with D possibly being TRBD2 (5 bases). Germline-derived CDR1 and CDR2 are MNHNY and SVGAGI (reference sequence). V lost 6 bases, J lost 0 bases, and 20 bases lay in between. This CDR3 is built from 18 residues. CDR3 nucleotide sequence: TGTGCCAGCAGCCGAGACTTTCCGGGAACCACGAACACCGGGGAGCTGTTTTTT. Amino acids: CASSRDFPGTTNTGELFF.

This chain uses TRBV28 with TRBJ1-1, with D tentatively TRBD1 (6 bases). V was shortened by 3 bases and J by 1 base, with 9 bases between the two germline ends. From germline, CDR1 is MDHEN and CDR2 SYDVKM. There are 14 residues in the CDR3. CDR3 bases: TGTGCCAGCAGTTTCGGGACACCGAACACTGAAGCTTTCTTT. Residues: CASSFGTPNTEAFF.

The chain employs TRBV7-8 and TRBJ1-4; the D gene is possibly TRBD1 (5 bases). This CDR3 contains 15 residues. The germline gives CDR1 SGHVS, CDR2 FQNEAQ. Trimming stripped 5 bases from V and 5 bases from J, with 15 bases between. The CDR3 DNA sequence: TGTGCCAGCAGCCCTAGATTGGGGGGGAATGAAAAACTGTTTTTT. Translating it yields CASSPRLGGNEKLFF.

The chain's CDR3 is CASRQTPQRQDTQYF. CDR3 coding DNA: TGTGCCAGTAGGCAGACCCCCCAAAGACAAGATACGCAGTATTTT. The rearrangement joins TRBV19 to TRBJ2-3; D is unclear. The germline V gene has CDR1 LNHDA and CDR2 SQIVND (reference sequence). The V gene lost 6 bases and the J gene lost 5 bases, with 18 bases spanning the gap. The CDR3 sequence is 15 residues long.

The V gene is TRBV7-9, the J gene TRBJ2-2; possible D gene TRBD2, 6 bases. The ends were cut back, 11 bases at V and 0 bases at J, with 13 bases in the middle. This CDR3 comprises 14 residues. In germline, CDR1 is SEHNR, CDR2 FQNEAQ (reference sequence). CDR3 in amino acids: CAPGRATNTGELFF. DNA of the CDR3: TGTGCCCCCGGGAGAGCAACGAACACCGGGGAGCTGTTTTTT.

The chain joins TRBV2 to TRBJ1-3; D possibly corresponds to TRBD1 (6 bases). The CDR3 has 15 amino acids. The V gene lost 3 bases and the J gene lost 0 bases, with 9 bases spanning the gap. CDR1 and CDR2 (germline): SNHLY, FYNNEI. Here the CDR3 reads CASSDDRSSGNTIYF. The CDR3 nucleotides are TGTGCCAGCAGTGACGACAGGAGCTCTGGAAACACCATATATTTT.

CDR3 region: CASSSTLSGSYNEQFF. Written as DNA, the CDR3 is TGTGCCAGCAGTTCGACCTTAAGCGGTTCCTACAATGAGCAGTTCTTC. The chain combines TRBV6-5 with TRBJ2-1, with D possibly being TRBD2 (5 bases). In germline, CDR1 is MNHEY, CDR2 SVGAGI. The CDR3 sequence is 16 residues long. V lost 4 bases to trimming and J lost 1 base, with 14 bases between them.

The V and J genes are TRBV28 and TRBJ2-2; 9 bases match TRBD1. After removal of 11 bases from V and 4 bases from J, the junction contained 8 bases not matched to a gene. Germline V gene sequence: CDR1 MDHEN, CDR2 SYDVKM. The CDR3 consists of 14 residues. The CDR3 nucleotides read TGTGCCGGACGACAGGGGGTATTCACCGGGGAGCTGTTTTTT. Its translation: CAGRQGVFTGELFF.

The genes are TRBV6-5 and TRBJ2-1, with TRBD2 matching over 7 bases. Germline trimming cut 8 bases from V and 4 bases from J; bases unmatched to any gene: 8. Germline V gives CDR1 MNHEY, CDR2 SVGAGI. This CDR3 spans 14 amino acids. CDR3 coding DNA: TGTGCCAGCGGTTTGGGACTACATTACAATGAGCAGTTCTTC. Translating gives CASGLGLHYNEQFF.

This clone was detected only a few times. V is TRBV7-8 and J is TRBJ2-7; 9 bases agree with TRBD1. Trimming at V came to 3 bases and at J to 1 base, leaving 7 bases not matched to a gene. This CDR3 is 16 amino acids long. Looked up from germline, CDR1 is SGHVS and CDR2 is FQNEAQ. CDR3 loop: CASSFLTGTGSYEQYF. DNA for the CDR3: TGTGCCAGCAGCTTTCTTACCGGGACAGGGTCCTACGAGCAGTACTTC. Based on the CDR3 plus reference TRBV7-8 and TRBJ2-7, the full variable domain is GAGVSQSPRYKVAKRGQDVALRCDPISGHVSLFWYQQALGQGPEFLTYFQNEAQLDKSGLPSDRFFAERPEGSVSTLKIQRTQQEDSAVYLCASSFLTGTGSYEQYFGPGTRLTVT.

This clone appeared once. The chain employs TRBV12-1 and TRBJ2-7; no check of the table's D call, TRBD1, against the DNA was made. TRBV12-1 is shown as a pseudogene. This CDR3 spans 13 amino acids. CDR3 sequence (DNA): TGTGCCAGCAGCTTTGGTTGCAGGCCAAGCTATCGATTC. Its translation is CASSFGCRPSYRF.

The genes are TRBV5-5 and TRBJ2-5, with unresolved D. Trimming pared 0 bases from V and 1 base from J, leaving 7 bases between. The length of the CDR3 is 14 residues. Germline CDR1 is SGHKS and CDR2 is YYEKEE (reference sequence). The CDR3 DNA follows: TGTGCCAGCAGCTTGGTTCGCGGCCAAGAGACCCAGTACTTC. It yields the protein CASSLVRGQETQYF.

The chain couples TRBV6-5 to TRBJ2-2; perhaps TRBD1 as D (5 bases). The V end lost 2 bases, the J end lost 4 bases, and 11 bases lay between the germline ends. This CDR3 region has 15 residues. Germline V gene sequence: CDR1 MNHEY, CDR2 SVGAGI. In DNA form, the CDR3 reads TGTGCCAGCAGTTACAGGACACCTGGCACCGGGGAGCTGTTTTTT. This encodes CASSYRTPGTGELFF.

The chain joins TRBV6-5 to TRBJ2-7, with a weak D call TRBD1 (6 bases). The V gene's germline CDR1 is MNHEY and CDR2 SVGAGI. The ends were cut back, 6 bases at V and 1 base at J, with 16 bases in the middle. The CDR3 has 15 amino acids. CDR3 region: CASSLTDRVSYEQYF. The CDR3 nucleotides read TGTGCCAGCAGCTTGACGGACAGAGTGTCCTACGAGCAGTACTTC.

V gene TRBV19 combines with J gene TRBJ2-4; possible D gene TRBD1, 7 bases. With 8 bases removed from V and 6 bases from J, the gap between germline ends came to 14 bases. Germline-derived CDR1 and CDR2 are LNHDA and SQIVND (reference sequence). The CDR3 has 13 amino acids. DNA of the CDR3: TGTGCCAGTGGAGGGGGCCACGGAAACATTCAGTACTTC. Translation: CASGGGHGNIQYF.

The V call is TRBV18, the J call TRBJ2-1; D may be TRBD1 (7 bases). V was pared by 3 bases and J by 6 bases, with 12 bases between. CDR1 KGHSH and CDR2 LQKENI come from the germline V gene. The CDR3 has 14 residues. The DNA for the CDR3 is TGTGCCAGCTCACCTTGGCAGGGGGGCAATGAGCAGTTCTTC. It encodes CASSPWQGGNEQFF.

This clone showed up just once. The chain couples TRBV18 to TRBJ2-3; TRBD1 agrees at 7 bases. The V gene's germline CDR1 is KGHSH and CDR2 LQKENI. V lost 5 bases to trimming and J lost 5 bases; unmatched junction nucleotides: 10. The CDR3 has 15 amino acids. The CDR3 protein is CASSNLQGHKDTQYF. As DNA, the CDR3 is TGTGCCAGCTCAAACTTACAGGGGCATAAAGATACGCAGTATTTT.

The V and J genes are TRBV4-1 and TRBJ1-3, with a weak D call TRBD1 (5 bases). Germline CDR1 is MGHRA and CDR2 is YSYEKL. The germline V and J ends were trimmed by 2 bases and 4 bases, with 12 bases remaining between them. This CDR3 has 15 residues. Here the CDR3 DNA reads TGCGCCAGCAGCCAATCGCTGCAGGGCGGAAACACCATATATTTT. It encodes CASSQSLQGGNTIYF.

This chain joins TRBV3-1 (or the pseudogene TRBV3-2) and TRBJ1-2; D gene unclear. Trimming shortened V by 4 bases and J by 6 bases, and 6 bases separated the two germline ends. CDR3 length: 11 residues. The V gene's germline CDR1 is LGHDT and CDR2 YNNKEL (reference sequence). The CDR3 is CASSRRDGYTF. CDR3 DNA sequence: TGTGCCAGCAGCCGAAGAGATGGCTACACCTTC.

For this clone: A junction boundary mismatches the germline segment, possibly from a read error. This rearrangement joins TRBV5-4 to TRBJ1-2; TRBD1 agrees at 8 bases. The CDR3 runs 11 residues. Per the germline V gene, CDR1 is SGHNT and CDR2 is YYREEE (reference sequence). The CDR3 protein is CASSLGQGISF. In DNA, the CDR3 is TGTGCCAGCAGCTTAGGACAGGGAATCTCCTTC.

The chain couples TRBV7-8 to TRBJ1-5; tentatively, D is TRBD1 (6 bases). The V gene's germline CDR1 is SGHVS and CDR2 FQNEAQ. The CDR3 has 13 amino acids. Trimming shortened V by 3 bases and J by 4 bases, and 7 bases separated the two germline ends. The CDR3 coding sequence is TGTGCCAGCAGCTTTCAGGGGAATCAGCCCCAGCATTTT. Translated, it gives CASSFQGNQPQHF. Together with reference TRBV7-8 and TRBJ1-5, the CDR3 gives the full variable domain: GAGVSQSPRYKVAKRGQDVALRCDPISGHVSLFWYQQALGQGPEFLTYFQNEAQLDKSGLPSDRFFAERPEGSVSTLKIQRTQQEDSAVYLCASSFQGNQPQHFGDGTRLSIL.

The chain combines TRBV5-5 with TRBJ2-4, with D perhaps matching TRBD2 (5 bases). CDR3 length: 16 amino acids. V shed 3 bases and J shed 0 bases, with 13 bases lying between them. Looked up from germline, CDR1 is SGHKS and CDR2 is YYEKEE (reference sequence). The CDR3 nucleotides are TGTGCCAGCAGCTCTTCCCTGAGGGTAGCCAAAAACATTCAGTACTTC. It translates to CASSSSLRVAKNIQYF.

The chain joins TRBV6-2 or TRBV6-3 to TRBJ1-5; no definite D call. Trimming pared 0 bases from V and 7 bases from J, leaving 7 bases between. CDR1 and CDR2 from the germline V gene are MNHEY and SVGEGT. The CDR3 covers 13 residues. The CDR3 reads CASSYSREQPQHF. Here the CDR3 DNA reads TGTGCCAGCAGTTACTCGAGAGAACAGCCCCAGCATTTT.